The 8 T cell receptor beta chains below all came from one sample that was sequenced in a study of cytomegalovirus exposure and HLA in healthy donors. Both 60 Vbeta primers and 13 Jbeta primers went into the PCR. Only in-frame clones appear in the TCRdb table, and some are missing; sequencing was by immunoSEQ multiplex PCR. Among over 100,000 clones listed, roughly 8.8% were seen once. What was sequenced was PBMCs. All receptors derive from a woman aged 40 to 50 in good health and CMV-seropositive.

The chain carries TRBV11-1 and TRBJ1-6; possibly TRBD1 for D (6 bases). Germline V gene data show CDR1 as SGHAT and CDR2 as FQDESV (reference sequence). Trimming took off 1 base at V and 10 bases at J, with 23 bases between the two ends. The CDR3 has 18 residues. The DNA for the CDR3 is TGTGCCAGCAGCTTAGGCGCTACGGACAGTCGTTCGGGCTCACCCCTCCACTTT. It translates to CASSLGATDSRSGSPLHF.

A few counts support this clone. Sequence at one end of the junction differs from germline and may be a read error. The CDR3 loop reads CASSSRQGSHEQYF. The CDR3 DNA is TGTGCCAGCAGCTCGAGGCAGGGCTCCCACGAGCAGTACTTC. The V gene is TRBV7-2, the J gene TRBJ2-7; D might be TRBD1 (5 bases). The CDR3 covers 14 residues. CDR1 is SGHTA, CDR2 FQGNSA, per germline.

This clone was observed a few times. CDR3 in DNA: TGTGCCAGCAGCCAAGAGACAGTCTCTGGAAACACCATATATTTT. This encodes CASSQETVSGNTIYF. This chain links TRBV14 with TRBJ1-3, with D perhaps matching TRBD1 (5 bases). Trimming took 0 bases from V and 0 from J, leaving 6 bases between them. Germline V gene sequence: CDR1 SGHDN, CDR2 FVKESK. The CDR3 runs 15 residues. The entire variable domain, with the rest obtained from reference TRBV14 and TRBJ1-3, is as follows: EAGVTQFPSHSVIEKGQTVTLRCDPISGHDNLYWYRRVMGKEIKFLLHFVKESKQDESGMPNNRFLAERTGGTYSTLKVQPAELEDSGVYFCASSQETVSGNTIYFGEGSWLTVV.

Note on this clone: This sample includes further DNA sequences coding for the same CDR3. V gene TRBV7-9 combines with J gene TRBJ1-5, with 7 bases lining up with TRBD1. V lost 5 bases, J lost 1 base, and 2 bases stayed unmatched. This CDR3 region has 14 residues. Germline CDR1 reads SEHNR; CDR2 reads FQNEAQ (reference sequence). CDR3 region: CASSLQGSNQPQHF. CDR3 nucleotides: TGTGCCAGCAGCCTACAGGGGAGCAATCAGCCCCAGCATTTT.

This rearrangement joins TRBV28 to TRBJ1-6; D might be TRBD1 (5 bases). V was pared by 6 bases and J by 5 bases, with 14 bases between. Germline CDR1 MDHEN, CDR2 SYDVKM. The CDR3 consists of 15 residues. The CDR3: CASSRPKGHNSPLHF. Here the CDR3 DNA reads TGTGCCAGCAGCCGTCCCAAGGGGCATAATTCACCCCTCCACTTT.

This CDR3 is CASSEVQGGNQPQHF. The CDR3 DNA reads TGTGCCAGCAGTGAAGTTCAAGGGGGCAATCAGCCCCAGCATTTT. The chain has TRBV2 and TRBJ1-5; tentative D call: TRBD1 (5 bases). CDR1 and CDR2 (germline): SNHLY, FYNNEI. V gave up 1 base and J gave up 2 bases, with 9 bases separating them. This CDR3 has 15 residues.

This clone was counted a few times. The J gene is TRBJ2-5, the V gene TRBV5-1; 10 nucleotides line up with TRBD1. CDR3 length equals 16 residues. With V trimmed by 4 bases and J by 12 bases, 18 bases remained unmatched. CDR1 and CDR2 from the germline V gene are SGHRS and YFSETQ. DNA for the CDR3: TGCGCCAGCAGCCCTATGGGACAGGGGATAGCTGAACCCAAGTACTTC. Its protein is CASSPMGQGIAEPKYF. Combining the CDR3 with reference TRBV5-1 and TRBJ2-5 gives the whole variable domain KAGVTQTPRYLIKTRGQQVTLSCSPISGHRSVSWYQQTPGQGLQFLFEYFSETQRNKGNFPGRFSGRQFSNSRSEMNVSTLELGDSALYLCASSPMGQGIAEPKYFGPGTRLLVL.

This chain joins TRBV6-5 and TRBJ1-1; 7 positions agree with TRBD1. After removal of 2 bases from V and 4 bases from J, the junction contained 7 bases not matched to a gene. The germline V gene encodes CDR1 MNHEY and CDR2 SVGAGI. The CDR3 sequence is 15 residues long. CDR3 loop: CASSYPTGWSTEAFF. The CDR3 DNA is TGTGCCAGCAGTTACCCGACAGGGTGGTCCACTGAAGCTTTCTTT.